This T cell receptor beta chain was sequenced during a study of T cells in localized non-small cell lung cancer. Study-wide results and limits: Investigators sequenced only a single tumor region, leaving heterogeneity possible. Adjacent uninvolved lung tissue had the highest T cell clonality, exceeding tumor. Those with higher blood T cell density had longer overall survival. Adjacent lung exhibited a median of about 56 among the 100 most abundant tumor clones.

Note on this clone: What it binds is not known.

Here immunoSEQ multiplex PCR was the method, and the copy in TCRdb shows in-frame clones only, minus some. Among 40,000 to 60,000 clones listed, more than 75% were seen once. The CDR3 length is 14 residues. Trimming left V 0 bases short and J 3 bases short, with 10 bases between. The germline gives CDR1 SGHRS, CDR2 YFSETQ. The TCR comes from a female donor with stage II lung adenocarcinoma. Sequencing used PBMCs, obtained before any cancer treatment. The chain has TRBV5-1 and TRBJ2-7; no reliable D call. The CDR3 protein is CASSLDVAYYEQYF. CDR3 DNA sequence: TGCGCCAGCAGCTTGGACGTCGCTTACTACGAGCAGTACTTC. Full variable domain (missing parts from reference TRBV5-1 and TRBJ2-7): KAGVTQTPRYLIKTRGQQVTLSCSPISGHRSVSWYQQTPGQGLQFLFEYFSETQRNKGNFPGRFSGRQFSNSRSEMNVSTLELGDSALYLCASSLDVAYYEQYFGPGTRLTVT.